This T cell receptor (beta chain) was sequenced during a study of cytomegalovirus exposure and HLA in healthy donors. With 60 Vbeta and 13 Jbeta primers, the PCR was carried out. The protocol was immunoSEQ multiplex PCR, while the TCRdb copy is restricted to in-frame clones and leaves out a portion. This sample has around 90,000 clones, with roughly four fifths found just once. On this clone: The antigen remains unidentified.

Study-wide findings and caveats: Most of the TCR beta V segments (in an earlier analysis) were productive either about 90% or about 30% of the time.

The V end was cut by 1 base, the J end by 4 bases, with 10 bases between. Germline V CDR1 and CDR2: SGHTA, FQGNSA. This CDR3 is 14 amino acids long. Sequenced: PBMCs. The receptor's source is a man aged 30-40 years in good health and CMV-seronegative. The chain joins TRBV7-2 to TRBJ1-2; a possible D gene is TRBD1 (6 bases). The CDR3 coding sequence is TGTGCCAGCAGCTTAGGGGACACCTTCTATGGCTACACCTTC. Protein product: CASSLGDTFYGYTF.